The entry that follows covers one TCR beta chain sequence. Its target is not known. It may be a read error: a sequence one base away is much more abundant. A second roughly 6 to 11 cycle PCR used barcoded and J-beta primers. TCRdb reprocessed the 5' RACE reads with MiXCR, giving one entry per CDR3 protein. Of some 320,000 distinct CDR3 sequences listed, around 29% were seen once; the top ten hold over 25%. This sample was taken from a study of blood T cells in healthy people across ages. General observations from the study: Fewer expanded clones and more diversity marked long-lived versus aged donors. Percentage of naive T cells showed a strong correlation with TCR beta diversity.

The CDR3 extends over 12 amino acids. Looked up from germline, CDR1 is DFQATT and CDR2 is SNEGSKA (reference sequence). Sequences were obtained from blood. The chain combines TRBV20-1 with TRBJ2-4; the D gene is possibly TRBD2 (6 bases). The TCR sequence derives from a woman in her 70s in good health. This CDR3 is CSTSQAIGIQYF. The CDR3 DNA reads as TGCAGTACTAGCCAGGCTATAGGCATTCAGTACTTC.